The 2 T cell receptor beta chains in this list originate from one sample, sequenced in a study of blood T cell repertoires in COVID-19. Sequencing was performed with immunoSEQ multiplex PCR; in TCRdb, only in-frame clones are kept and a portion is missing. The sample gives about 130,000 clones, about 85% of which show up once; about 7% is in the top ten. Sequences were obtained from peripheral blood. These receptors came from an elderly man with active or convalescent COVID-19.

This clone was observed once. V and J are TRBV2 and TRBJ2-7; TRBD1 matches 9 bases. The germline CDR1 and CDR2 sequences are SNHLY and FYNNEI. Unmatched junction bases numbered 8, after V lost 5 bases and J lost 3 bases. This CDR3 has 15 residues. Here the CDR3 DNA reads TGTGCCAGCAGTCCTGGACAGGGGAGATTCTACGAGCAGTACTTC. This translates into CASSPGQGRFYEQYF.

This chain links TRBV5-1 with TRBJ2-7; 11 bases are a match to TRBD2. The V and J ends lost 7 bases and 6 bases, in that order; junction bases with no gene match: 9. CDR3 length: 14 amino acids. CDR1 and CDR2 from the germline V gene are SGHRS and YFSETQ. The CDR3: CASCSGLAGGEQYF. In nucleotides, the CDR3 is TGCGCCAGCTGCTCGGGGCTAGCGGGAGGCGAGCAGTACTTC.